This TCR beta chain was found in a study of PD-L1 blockade in urothelial cancer. The time point is: pretreatment peripheral blood. The germline CDR1 and CDR2 sequences are SGHTA and FQGNSA. The CDR3 runs 11 residues. V was cut by 5 bases and J by 6 bases, with 8 bases left in between. Libraries were prepared by immunoSEQ multiplex PCR; TCRdb keeps only in-frame clonotypes and omits some of them. Among over 30,000 clones listed, about 80% were seen once. Sequencing used PBMCs, obtained around atezolizumab (anti-PD-L1) treatment. The sequence came from a man aged 55 to 69 with urothelial cancer. The chain combines TRBV7-2 with TRBJ2-7; D is undetermined. CDR3 in DNA: TGTGCCAGCAGCCTAAGCCGCGAGCAGTACTTC. Amino acid sequence: CASSLSREQYF.